A few counts support the clone carrying this TCR beta chain. What it binds is unknown. The sample is drawn from a study of CD8 T cells in ankylosing spondylitis. Study conclusions and caveats: In peripheral blood, disease-linked CD8+ clones occurred at relatively low frequencies. Earlier work had already found some motif variants in reactive arthritis synovial fluid and blood. Roughly eight highly homologous variants formed a TCR beta motif that appeared characteristic of ankylosing spondylitis blood. Disease-linked clones were reportedly significantly enriched in matched ankylosing spondylitis synovial fluid.

MiXCR was run by TCRdb on the 5' RACE reads, yielding one entry per CDR3 protein. The sample shows approximately 250,000 distinct CDR3 sequences, 32% of them seen only once. This CDR3 spans 14 amino acids. The V end was cut by 3 bases, the J end by 5 bases, with 14 bases between. CDR1 is SGHRS, CDR2 YFSETQ, per germline. What was sequenced was blood, either unsorted or a sorted T cell fraction (not recorded which). The V call is TRBV5-1, the J call TRBJ1-1, with D perhaps matching TRBD1 (5 bases). The TCR originated in a male donor with ankylosing spondylitis or in good health (not recorded which). In DNA, the CDR3 is TGCGCCAGCAGCTACGGGACCGAGGGGACTGAAGCTTTCTTT. This encodes CASSYGTEGTEAFF.